The 17 T cell receptor beta chains below all came from one sample that was sequenced in a study of shared clonotypes between healthy human individuals. TCRdb's table, derived via immunoSEQ multiplex PCR, lists solely in-frame clones and lacks some. The repertoire consists of about 560,000 clones, with around three quarters occurring once and the leading ten covering around 12%. Sequencing was performed on PBMCs. The receptors shown here come from a woman between 35 and 50 years old in good health. Some clones in this sample may be carry-over from other donors' samples.

The rearrangement uses TRBV15 and TRBJ1-2; D not certain. The V end was cut by 2 bases, the J end by 0 bases, with 13 bases between. Germline V gene data show CDR1 as LNHNV and CDR2 as YYDKDF (reference sequence). The CDR3 has 16 residues. CDR3 DNA sequence: TGTGCCACCAGCAGACCCCATGGGTTTTCTAACTATGGCTACACCTTC. Protein sequence: CATSRPHGFSNYGYTF.

This chain connects TRBV19 to TRBJ1-1; 11 nucleotides match TRBD1. The CDR3 is 15 amino acids. J lost 2 bases, V lost 10 bases, and 9 bases had no gene match. Looked up from germline, CDR1 is LNHDA and CDR2 is SQIVND (reference sequence). The CDR3: CATNGTGGLNTEAFF. For the CDR3, the DNA is TGTGCCACAAACGGGACAGGGGGTTTAAACACTGAAGCTTTCTTT.

This clone was counted once. The chain uses TRBV30 and TRBJ2-1; unclear D gene. V gave up 0 bases and J gave up 4 bases, with 13 bases separating them. The CDR3 covers 15 residues. Germline V gene sequence: CDR1 GTSNPN, CDR2 SVGIG (reference sequence). The CDR3 loop is CAWSVGGRNYNEQFF. The CDR3 DNA sequence: TGTGCCTGGAGTGTAGGTGGGCGCAATTACAATGAGCAGTTCTTC.

In its sample, this clone was seen many times. The genes are TRBV18 and TRBJ2-7, with a possible D match to TRBD2 (6 bases). The CDR3 spans 16 residues. The germline CDR1 and CDR2 sequences are KGHSH and LQKENI. Between the trimmed V and J ends, which lost 3 bases and 7 bases, there was a span of 22 bases. CDR3 amino acids: CASSPIGSGSGWEQYF. CDR3 bases: TGTGCCAGCTCACCGATCGGTAGCGGCTCAGGGTGGGAGCAGTACTTC.

This sequence joins TRBV11-2 and TRBJ2-5; TRBD2 matches at 10 bases. J was trimmed by 5 bases and V by 5 bases; bases with no gene match: 17. This CDR3 has 18 residues. The germline V gene encodes CDR1 SGHAT and CDR2 FQNNGV. CDR3 sequence (DNA): TGTGCCAGCAGCCCCTTAGTGGGGATCCTAGCGGGAGTTGAGACCCAGTACTTC. This gives the protein CASSPLVGILAGVETQYF.

As regards this clone: Different DNA sequences within this sample yield the same CDR3. J is TRBJ2-2 and V is TRBV2; D is ambiguous. The germline V gene encodes CDR1 SNHLY and CDR2 FYNNEI. The germline V and J ends were trimmed by 4 bases and 2 bases, with 2 bases remaining between them. The CDR3 extends over 12 amino acids. The CDR3: CASSGNTGELFF. CDR3 DNA: TGTGCCAGCAGTGGCAACACCGGGGAGCTGTTTTTT.

The chain links TRBV5-1 to TRBJ1-3; D gene ambiguous. The CDR3 length is 14 residues. V was pared by 4 bases and J by 0 bases, with 8 bases between. Germline loops: CDR1 SGHRS, CDR2 YFSETQ. The CDR3 DNA reads as TGCGCCAGCAGCCAACTACCCTCTGGAAACACCATATATTTT. It specifies CASSQLPSGNTIYF.

V and J are TRBV7-2 and TRBJ2-2; D perhaps matches TRBD2 (6 bases). Germline V gene data show CDR1 as SGHTA and CDR2 as FQGNSA. This CDR3 spans 15 amino acids. V lost 3 bases, J lost 3 bases, and 11 bases lay in between. In nucleotides, the CDR3 is TGTGCCAGCAGCTTTGGTAGCGGAGACACCGGGGAGCTGTTTTTT. Its translation is CASSFGSGDTGELFF.

This clone was detected only a few times. The V gene is TRBV25-1, the J gene TRBJ2-4; D is possibly TRBD1 (5 bases). Trimming took off 3 bases at V and 1 base at J, with 13 bases between the two ends. Looked up from germline, CDR1 is MGHDK and CDR2 is SYGVNS. This CDR3 spans 16 amino acids. CDR3 sequence (DNA): TGTGCCAGCAGTGAGCAGGGTATGGACGCCAAAAACATTCAGTACTTC. It translates to CASSEQGMDAKNIQYF.

This clone was counted at least ten times. The chain carries TRBV6-1 and TRBJ1-6, with 7 positions matching TRBD1. The V and J ends lost 8 bases and 14 bases, in that order; junction bases with no gene match: 12. Germline V gives CDR1 MNHNS, CDR2 SASEGT. This CDR3 region has 13 residues. The CDR3 region has the DNA TGTGCCAGCCTAACCCGACAGGGCCCATCCCTCCACTTT. Protein product: CASLTRQGPSLHF.

As regards this clone: Its ends do not fully match the called genes, so a read error is possible. The CDR3 sequence: CTSSLVAGSGYGYTF. As DNA, the CDR3 is TGTACCAGCAGCTTAGTTGCAGGGAGTGGCTATGGCTACACCTTC. The V and J genes are TRBV11-2 and TRBJ1-2, with D possibly TRBD1 on 5 matching bases. CDR3 length: 15 amino acids. Germline values: CDR1 SGHAT, CDR2 FQNNGV.

The J gene is TRBJ1-1, the V gene TRBV10-3; tentatively, D is TRBD1 (5 bases). V was shortened by 5 bases and J by 1 base, with 14 bases between the two germline ends. CDR1 is ENHRY and CDR2 is SYGVKD in the germline V gene. The CDR3 is 15 amino acids. CDR3 DNA sequence: TGTGCCATCAGTACCTCGGGGGGATGGAACACTGAAGCTTTCTTT. Residues: CAISTSGGWNTEAFF.

The chain couples TRBV7-8 to TRBJ1-4, with 12 bases matching TRBD1. This CDR3 has 16 residues. V trimming: 5 bases; J trimming: 12 bases; junction bases outside the gene matches: 13. Per germline, CDR1 SGHVS and CDR2 FQNEAQ. This CDR3 reads CASSPTPGQGARELFF. The CDR3 nucleotides read TGTGCCAGCAGCCCCACCCCGGGACAGGGGGCTCGGGAACTGTTTTTT.

V usage is TRBV28 and J usage is TRBJ1-5; D is possibly TRBD1 (6 bases). The V gene's germline CDR1 is MDHEN and CDR2 SYDVKM. V dropped 11 bases and J dropped 6 bases, with 14 bases sitting between them. This CDR3 is 12 amino acids long. The CDR3 reads CAAGGAGQPQHF. CDR3 bases: TGTGCCGCGGGGGGGGCGGGTCAGCCCCAGCATTTT.

V is TRBV6-1 and J is TRBJ1-2; 7 bases are shared with TRBD1. The V gene's germline CDR1 is MNHNS and CDR2 SASEGT. V lost 2 bases and J lost 3; bases outside the gene matches: 9. This CDR3 comprises 16 residues. DNA for the CDR3: TGTGCCAGCAGTGAATGGGAGGGACAGAGCTACTATGGCTACACCTTC. Protein: CASSEWEGQSYYGYTF.

The chain carries TRBV30 and TRBJ1-1; unclear D gene. The germline V gene has CDR1 GTSNPN and CDR2 SVGIG (reference sequence). V lost 2 bases, J lost 0 bases, and 13 bases lay in between. There are 15 residues in the CDR3. CDR3 loop: CAWSRRRVMNTEAFF. The CDR3 region has the DNA TGTGCCTGGAGTAGACGAAGGGTCATGAACACTGAAGCTTTCTTT.

The V gene is TRBV18, the J gene TRBJ2-5; tentatively, D is TRBD2 (6 bases). CDR1 is KGHSH and CDR2 is LQKENI in the germline V gene. The CDR3 loop spans 14 amino acids. Trimming pared 0 bases from V and 6 bases from J, leaving 11 bases between. CDR3 in amino acids: CASSPPISGQTQYF. CDR3 nucleotide sequence: TGTGCCAGCTCACCACCGATTAGCGGACAGACCCAGTACTTC.